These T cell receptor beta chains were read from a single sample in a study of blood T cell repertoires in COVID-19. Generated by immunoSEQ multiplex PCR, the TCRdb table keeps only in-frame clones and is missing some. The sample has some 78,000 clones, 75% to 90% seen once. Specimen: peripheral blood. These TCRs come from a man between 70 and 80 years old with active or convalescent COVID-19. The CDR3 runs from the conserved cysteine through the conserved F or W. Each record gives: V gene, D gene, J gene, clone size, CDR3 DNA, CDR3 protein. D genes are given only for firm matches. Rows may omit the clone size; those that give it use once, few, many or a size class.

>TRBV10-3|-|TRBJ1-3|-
TGTGCCATCAGTGAGCAGGGGAAAGGTGGAAACACCATATATTTT
CAISEQGKGGNTIYF
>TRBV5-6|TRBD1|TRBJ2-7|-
TGTGCCAGCAGCTTCCGGGACAGGCCCTCCTACGAGCAGTACTTC
CASSFRDRPSYEQYF
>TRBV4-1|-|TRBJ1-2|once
TGCGCCAGCAGCCAAGCGGCAGGGATGACCTTGGATGGCTACACCTTC
CASSQAAGMTLDGYTF
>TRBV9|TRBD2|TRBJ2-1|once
TGTGCCAGCAGCCGGTTGCGGGGGGGCTACAATGAGCAGTTCTTC
CASSRLRGGYNEQFF
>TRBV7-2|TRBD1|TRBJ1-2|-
TGTGCCAGCAGCGCCGGGACAGGGGCCTCCAGGGGCTATGGCTACACCTTC
CASSAGTGASRGYGYTF
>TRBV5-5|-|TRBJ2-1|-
TGTGCCAGCAGCCGTAGTTGGGCGTCCGGTTACAATGAGCAGTTCTTC
CASSRSWASGYNEQFF
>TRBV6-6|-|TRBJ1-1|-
TGTGCCAGCAGTTACCCGGACAGGAACACTGAAGCTTTCTTT
CASSYPDRNTEAFF
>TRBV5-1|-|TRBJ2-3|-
TGCGCCAGCAGCCCTGACAGGAAATCGCTAGGCACAGATACGCAGTATTTT
CASSPDRKSLGTDTQYF
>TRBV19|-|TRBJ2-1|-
TGTGCCAGTAAGAATGGCGGGGACTTCAATGAGCAGTTCTTC
CASKNGGDFNEQFF
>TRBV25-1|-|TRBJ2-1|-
TGTGCCAGCAGTGATGGCGGGACAGCGTTTATGAATGAGCAGTTCTTC
CASSDGGTAFMNEQFF
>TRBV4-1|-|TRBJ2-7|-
TGCGCCAGCAGCCAGTCAGTATCCTACGAGCAGTACTTC
CASSQSVSYEQYF
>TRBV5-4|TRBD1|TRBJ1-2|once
TGTGCCAGCAAACAGGGGGGAGATGGCTACACCTTC
CASKQGGDGYTF
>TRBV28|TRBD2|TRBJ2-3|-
TGTGCCAGCAGTTTACTTAGCGGGGGGGATGATACGCAGTATTTT
CASSLLSGGDDTQYF
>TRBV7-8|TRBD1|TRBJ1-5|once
TGTGCCAGCAGCTTAGCGGATGGGACAGGGGGCGGGGTGACCCAGCATTTT
CASSLADGTGGGVTQHF
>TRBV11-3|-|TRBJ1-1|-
TGTGCCAGCAGCTCAGGACATACGAAAGCTTTCTTT
CASSSGHTKAFF
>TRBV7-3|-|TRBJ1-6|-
TGTGCCAGCAGCAGAGATGGGGGGTCCTATAATTCACCCCTCCACTTT
CASSRDGGSYNSPLHF
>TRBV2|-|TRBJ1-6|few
TGTGCCAGCAGTGAAGACAGACGGTCACCCCTCCACTTT
CASSEDRRSPLHF
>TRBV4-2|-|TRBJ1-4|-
TGTGCCAGCAGCCAAGGCGAGGGCTCTAATGAAAAACTGTTTTTT
CASSQGEGSNEKLFF
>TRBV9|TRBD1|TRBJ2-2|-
TGTGCCAGCAGCGCCGAAGGGGGCCGTGGGACCGGGGAGCTGTTTTTT
CASSAEGGRGTGELFF
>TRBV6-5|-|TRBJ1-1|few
TGTGCCAGCAGTCTGACAGGGAACACTGAAGCTTTCTTT
CASSLTGNTEAFF
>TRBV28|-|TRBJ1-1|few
TGTGCCAGCAGTTTAGGAACAGGAACGAACACTGAAGCTTTCTTT
CASSLGTGTNTEAFF
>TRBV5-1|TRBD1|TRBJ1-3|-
TGCGCCAGCAGCTTAGACAGGGGGCACGGAAACACCATATATTTT
CASSLDRGHGNTIYF
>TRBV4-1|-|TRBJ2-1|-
TGCGCCAGCAGCCAAGATCCTGGGGGCGGTGAGCAGTTCTTC
CASSQDPGGGEQFF
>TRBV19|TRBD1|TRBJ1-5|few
TGTGCCAGTAGTACTGGGACAGGGGGACAGCCCCAGCATTTT
CASSTGTGGQPQHF
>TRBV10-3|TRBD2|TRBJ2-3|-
TGTGCCATCAGTGAGTCGGGGCTAGCGGGGGGCACAGATACGCAGTATTTT
CAISESGLAGGTDTQYF
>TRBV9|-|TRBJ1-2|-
TGTGCCAGCAGCGTAGGAGAGGGCCGAAACTATGGCTACACCTTC
CASSVGEGRNYGYTF
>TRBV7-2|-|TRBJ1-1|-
TGTGCCAGCACCTACGGGGGGATGAACACTGAAGCTTTCTTT
CASTYGGMNTEAFF
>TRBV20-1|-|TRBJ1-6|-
TGCAGTGCTAGAGGGGAGGACACGATACACTTT
CSARGEDTIHF
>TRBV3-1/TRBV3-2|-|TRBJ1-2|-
TGTGCCAGCAGCCAAGGAGGGAGGGAAGGTGGCTACACCTTC
CASSQGGREGGYTF
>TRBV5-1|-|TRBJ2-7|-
TGCGCCAGCAGCTTGGCCAGGCCCCCCTACGAGCAGTACTTC
CASSLARPPYEQYF
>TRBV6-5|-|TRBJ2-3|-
TGTGCCAGCAGTTACTCGTTTAGTACAGATACGCAGTATTTT
CASSYSFSTDTQYF
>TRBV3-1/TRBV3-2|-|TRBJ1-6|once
TGTGCCAGCAGCCGGGAGCGACGTATTTCACCCCTCCACTTT
CASSRERRISPLHF
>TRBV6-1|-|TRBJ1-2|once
TGTGCCAGCAGTGAAGCACTGGGCTCACGAACAGGCTTAGGCCGTGGCTACACCTTC
CASSEALGSRTGLGRGYTF
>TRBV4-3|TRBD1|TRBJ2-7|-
TGCGCCAGCAGCCCTGGGACAGGGGGTGGCGAGCAGTACTTC
CASSPGTGGGEQYF
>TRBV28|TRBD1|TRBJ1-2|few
TGTGCCAGCAGTTTCGGCAGGGGGTCTTTCGGCTACACCTTC
CASSFGRGSFGYTF
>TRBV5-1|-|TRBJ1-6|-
TGCGCCAGCACCAACAGCGGTTCACCCCTCCACTTT
CASTNSGSPLHF
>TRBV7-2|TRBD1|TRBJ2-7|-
TGTGCCAGCAGACCGGGACAGGTCAGCTACGAGCAGTACTTC
CASRPGQVSYEQYF
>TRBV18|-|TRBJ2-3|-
TGTGCCAGCTCACCACCTTCAGGGTTGAATACGCAGTATTTT
CASSPPSGLNTQYF
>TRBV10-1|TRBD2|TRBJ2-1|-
TGCGCCAGCAGCGGACTAGCGGGGGCCTCCTACAATGAGCAGTTCTTC
CASSGLAGASYNEQFF
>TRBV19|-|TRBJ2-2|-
TGTGCCAGTAGTAGGGGGACTTGGGGTAGCACCGGGGAGCTGTTTTTT
CASSRGTWGSTGELFF
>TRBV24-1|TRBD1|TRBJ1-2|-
TGTGCCACCAGTGATCCGGGACAGGGAAATGGCTACACCTTC
CATSDPGQGNGYTF
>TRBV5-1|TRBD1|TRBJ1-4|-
TGCGCCAGCAGCGTAGGACAGGGATTTGCAACTAATGAAAAACTGTTTTTT
CASSVGQGFATNEKLFF
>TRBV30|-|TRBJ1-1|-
TGTGCCTGGAGTGTTTTAGGGGCCCAGAACACTGAAGCTTTCTTT
CAWSVLGAQNTEAFF
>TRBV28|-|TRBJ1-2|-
TGTGCCAGCAGTTTAGTCGGGGGGGGCGGATATGGCTACACCTTC
CASSLVGGGGYGYTF
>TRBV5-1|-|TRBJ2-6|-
TGCGCCACCAGGGACATTTCTGGGGCCAACGTCCTGACTTTC
CATRDISGANVLTF
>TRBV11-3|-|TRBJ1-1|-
TGTGCCAGCAGCTTACAGGGTATCGACACTGAAGCTTTCTTT
CASSLQGIDTEAFF
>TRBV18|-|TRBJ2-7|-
TGTGCCAGCTCACCACCCGGGGACTTCGAGCAGTACTTC
CASSPPGDFEQYF
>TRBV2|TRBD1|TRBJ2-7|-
TGTGCCAGCTTAGTCTCCGGGACAGGGGGCGGGGAGCAGTACTTC
CASLVSGTGGGEQYF
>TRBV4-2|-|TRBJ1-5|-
TGTGCCAGCAGCCAAGAAGGGGGAAGTAATCAGCCCCAGCATTTT
CASSQEGGSNQPQHF
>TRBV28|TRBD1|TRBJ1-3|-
TGTGCCAGCGGAACCGACAGGGGGCTAAGAAACACCATATATTTT
CASGTDRGLRNTIYF
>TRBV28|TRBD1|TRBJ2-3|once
TGTGCCAGCAGTTCTACGTCCGGGACAGGGACAGATACGCAGTATTTT
CASSSTSGTGTDTQYF
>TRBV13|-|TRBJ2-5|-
TGTGCCAGCAGCTTCCCGGTCCAAGAGACCCAGTACTTC
CASSFPVQETQYF
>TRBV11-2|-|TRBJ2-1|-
TGTGCCAGCAGCTTTCTGACGGGATACAATGAGCAGTTCTTC
CASSFLTGYNEQFF
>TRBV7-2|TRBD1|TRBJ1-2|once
TGTGCCAGCAGCCTTTCCGCTACCGGGACAGGGGGCCGAACCTATGGCTACACCTTC
CASSLSATGTGGRTYGYTF
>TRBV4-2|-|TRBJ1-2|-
TGTGCCAGCAGCTGGGGCTCCTTCTATGGCTACACCTTC
CASSWGSFYGYTF
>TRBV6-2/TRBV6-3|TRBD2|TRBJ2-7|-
TGTGCCAGCAGCCCCTGGGCGGGGGGCTTCAACGAGCAGTACTTC
CASSPWAGGFNEQYF
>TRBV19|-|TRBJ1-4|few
TGTGCCAGTAGTATAGGTGGCTTTAATGAAAAACTGTTTTTT
CASSIGGFNEKLFF
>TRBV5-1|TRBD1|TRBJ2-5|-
TGCGCTACAGGGGTAGATACACAAGAGACCCAGTACTTC
CATGVDTQETQYF
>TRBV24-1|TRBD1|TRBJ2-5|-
TGTGCCACCAGTGGCTTGGACAGGGGCCAAGAGACCCAGTACTTC
CATSGLDRGQETQYF
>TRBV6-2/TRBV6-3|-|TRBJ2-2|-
TGTGCCAGCAGTTACTACAGGGCCGGGGAGCTGTTTTTT
CASSYYRAGELFF